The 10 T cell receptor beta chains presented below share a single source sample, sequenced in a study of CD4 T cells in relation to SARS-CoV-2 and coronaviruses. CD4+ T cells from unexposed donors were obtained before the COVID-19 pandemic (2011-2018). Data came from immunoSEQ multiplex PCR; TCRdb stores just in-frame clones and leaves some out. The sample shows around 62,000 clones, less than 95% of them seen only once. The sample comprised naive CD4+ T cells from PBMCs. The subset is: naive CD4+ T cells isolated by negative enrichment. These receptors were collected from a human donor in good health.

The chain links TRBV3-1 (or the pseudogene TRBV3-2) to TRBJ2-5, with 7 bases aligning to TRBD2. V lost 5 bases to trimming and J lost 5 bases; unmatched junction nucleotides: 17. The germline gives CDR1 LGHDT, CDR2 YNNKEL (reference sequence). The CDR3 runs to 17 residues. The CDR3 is CASSFYGGSGLVETQYF. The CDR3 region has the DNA TGTGCCAGCAGCTTTTATGGCGGGAGTGGTCTTGTGGAGACCCAGTACTTC.

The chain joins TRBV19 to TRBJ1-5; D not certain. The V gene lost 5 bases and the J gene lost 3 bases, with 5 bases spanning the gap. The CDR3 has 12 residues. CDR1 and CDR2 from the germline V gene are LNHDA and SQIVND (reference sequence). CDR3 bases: TGTGCCAGTAGTTGGCTCAATCAGCCCCAGCATTTT. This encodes CASSWLNQPQHF.

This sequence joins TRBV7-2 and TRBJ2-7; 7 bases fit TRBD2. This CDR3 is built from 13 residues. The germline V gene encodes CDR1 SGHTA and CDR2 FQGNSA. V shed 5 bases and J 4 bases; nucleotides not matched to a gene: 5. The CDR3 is CASSQGLRYEQYF. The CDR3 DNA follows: TGTGCCAGCAGCCAGGGACTAAGATACGAGCAGTACTTC. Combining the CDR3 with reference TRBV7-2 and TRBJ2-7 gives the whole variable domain GAGVSQSPSNKVTEKGKDVELRCDPISGHTALYWYRQSLGQGLEFLIYFQGNSAPDKSGLPSDRFSAERTGGSVSTLTIQRTQQEDSAVYLCASSQGLRYEQYFGPGTRLTVT.

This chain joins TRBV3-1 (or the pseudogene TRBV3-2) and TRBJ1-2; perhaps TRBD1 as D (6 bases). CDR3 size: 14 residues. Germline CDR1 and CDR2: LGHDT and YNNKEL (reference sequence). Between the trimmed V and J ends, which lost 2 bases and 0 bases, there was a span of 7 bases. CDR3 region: CASSQQGTNYGYTF. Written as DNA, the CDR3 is TGTGCCAGCAGCCAACAGGGGACTAACTATGGCTACACCTTC.

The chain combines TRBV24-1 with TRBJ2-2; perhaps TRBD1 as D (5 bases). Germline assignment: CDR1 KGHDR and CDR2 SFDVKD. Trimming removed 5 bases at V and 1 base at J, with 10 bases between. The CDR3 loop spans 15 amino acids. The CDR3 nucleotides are TGTGCCACCAGTGCGAGACAGTGGAACACCGGGGAGCTGTTTTTT. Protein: CATSARQWNTGELFF.

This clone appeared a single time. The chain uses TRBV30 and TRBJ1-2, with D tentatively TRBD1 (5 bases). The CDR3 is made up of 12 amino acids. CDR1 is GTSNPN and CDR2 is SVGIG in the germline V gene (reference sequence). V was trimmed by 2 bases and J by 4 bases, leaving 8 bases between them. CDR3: CAWSRGLYGYTF. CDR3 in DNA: TGTGCCTGGAGTCGGGGCCTCTATGGCTACACCTTC.

As DNA, the CDR3 is TGTGCCAGCAGTGAATTGGCGGGAGGGCCACATGAGCAGTTCTTC. This gives the protein CASSELAGGPHEQFF. This chain uses TRBV6-1 with TRBJ2-1, with 9 bases fitting TRBD2. V lost 2 bases to trimming and J lost 8 bases; unmatched junction nucleotides: 7. CDR3 length: 15 residues. CDR1 MNHNS and CDR2 SASEGT come from the germline V gene.

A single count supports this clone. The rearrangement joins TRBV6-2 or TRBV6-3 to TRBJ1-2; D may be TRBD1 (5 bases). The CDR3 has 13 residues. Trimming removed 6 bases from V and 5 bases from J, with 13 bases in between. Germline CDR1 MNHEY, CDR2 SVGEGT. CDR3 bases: TGTGCCAGCAGCGACGCCAGGGAGTATGGCTACACCTTC. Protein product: CASSDAREYGYTF.

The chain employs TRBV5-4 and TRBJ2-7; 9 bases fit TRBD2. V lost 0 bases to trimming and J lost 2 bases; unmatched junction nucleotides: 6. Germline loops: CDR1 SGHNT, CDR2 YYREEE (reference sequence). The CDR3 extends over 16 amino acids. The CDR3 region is CASSLGAGGPPYEQYF. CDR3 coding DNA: TGTGCCAGCAGCTTGGGTGCGGGAGGGCCACCCTACGAGCAGTACTTC.

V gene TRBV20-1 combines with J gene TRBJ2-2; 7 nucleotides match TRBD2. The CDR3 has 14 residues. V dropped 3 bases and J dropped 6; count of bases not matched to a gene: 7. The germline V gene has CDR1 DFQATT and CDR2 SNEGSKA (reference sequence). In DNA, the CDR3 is TGCAGTGCTAGTAGCGGGCGCGTGGCCGGGGAGCTGTTTTTT. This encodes CSASSGRVAGELFF.